The T cell receptor beta chain described here comes from a study of CXCR3-negative and CXCR3-positive naive CD8 T cells (dated by TCRdb to the late 2010s). Study-wide context: In total, about 150 million TRB reads were obtained, corresponding to roughly 1.5 +/- 0.3 million reads per library. Diversity and physicochemical repertoire analyses covered about a dozen donors pooled from two independent experiments. TRBV-TRBJ cluster analysis included naive subsets from about five donors and memory cells from 3 donors. The paper's findings and limits, for the study overall: Both naive subsets had comparably high repertoire diversity, while memory CD8+ T cells had much lower repertoire diversity. Because surface CD5, which is linked to self-reactivity in mice, was comparable between the naive subsets, TCR interaction strength was also inferred from the physicochemical properties of TRB CDR3s. Similar TRBV-TRBJ usage was shown by naive CXCR3-negative and CXCR3-positive cells from the same donor, whereas distinct patterns were shown by memory cells. Compared with CXCR3-negative naive cells, CXCR3-positive naive cells had TRB CDR3s with higher hydrophobicity (lower Kidera factor 4), lower energy, and higher strength and volume indices. Because CXCR3 expression was partially decreased after cryopreservation, freshly isolated PBMCs were used for most assays.

Inclusive of the bounding cysteine and phenylalanine, the CDR3 is 14 residues long. Nucleotide data are not available. Worth noting for this clonotype: What this receptor recognizes is not known.

Instrument on record: NextSeq 550. The Human TCR Profiling Kit (MiLaboratory) was used to prepare UMI-labeled 5' RACE TRB cDNA libraries. The full amount of extracted RNA was used for cDNA synthesis, and the full amount of resulting cDNA was used for PCR amplification. Libraries were prepared in parallel with an identical number of PCR cycles. In the authors' own workflow: With a minimum of two reads required per UMI, MIGEC and MiXCR pulled out about 52,000 +/- 9,100 unique UMI-labeled TRB cDNA molecules from each library. Each library averaged about 40,000 +/- 10,000 functional in-frame TRB CDR3 nucleotide clonotypes without stop codons. Diversity metrics, including normalized Shannon-Wiener and Chao1, were computed in VDJtools after downsampling to 5000 UMI-labeled TRB molecules per sample. VDJtools computed clonotype-size-weighted physicochemical properties of the central five CDR3 residues: interaction energy, strength, volume and Kidera factor 4. TCRdb reprocessed the reads, so every CDR3 protein sequence counts as one entry and DNA is not shown. TCRdb, rather than the study authors, made the V and J calls. This sample's table contains about 86,000 distinct CDR3 sequences. The biggest ten clones account for nearly 0.85% of the sample.

Each CD8+ T cell subset was flow-sorted in triplicate, and some 310,000 cells per subset were placed directly into RLT lysis buffer. Naive CD8+ T cells were defined stringently as CD45RO-CCR7+CD27+CD95- to exclude memory contaminants. Standard density gradient centrifugation was used to isolate peripheral blood mononuclear cells from buffy coats. Naive CXCR3-negative and CXCR3-positive CD8+ T cells were flow-sorted on a FACSAria III. Total RNA was extracted from sorted cells using an RNeasy Mini Kit. The clonotype comes from a human donor in good health. Some clones in this sample may be carry-over from other donors' samples. The source material was naive CXCR3+ CD8+ T cells from blood. Reading the label with the study, this specimen's cell subset or site is: CD45RO-CCR7+CD27+CD95- naive CD8+ T cells expressing CXCR3 (TNR3+). The rearrangement joined TRBV12-3 or TRBV12-4 to TRBJ2-5; absent DNA, TCRdb's TRBD1 call cannot be checked. CDR3 sequence: CASSPVGGAETQYF.